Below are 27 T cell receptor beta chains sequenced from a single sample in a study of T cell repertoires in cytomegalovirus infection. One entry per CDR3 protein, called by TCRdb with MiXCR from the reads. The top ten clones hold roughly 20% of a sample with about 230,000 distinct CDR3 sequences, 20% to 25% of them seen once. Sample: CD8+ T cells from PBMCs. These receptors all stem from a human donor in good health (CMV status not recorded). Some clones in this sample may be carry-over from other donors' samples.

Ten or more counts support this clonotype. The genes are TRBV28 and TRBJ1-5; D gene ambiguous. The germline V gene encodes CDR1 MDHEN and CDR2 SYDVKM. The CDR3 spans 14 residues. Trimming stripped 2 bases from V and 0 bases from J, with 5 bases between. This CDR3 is CASSLRVSNQPQHF. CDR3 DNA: TGTGCCAGCAGTTTAAGGGTTAGCAATCAGCCCCAGCATTTT.

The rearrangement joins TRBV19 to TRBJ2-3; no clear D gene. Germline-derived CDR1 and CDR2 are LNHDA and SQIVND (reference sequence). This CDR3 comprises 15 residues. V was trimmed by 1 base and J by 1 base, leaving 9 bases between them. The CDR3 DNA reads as TGTGCCAGTAGTATAGGCGCCGATCGCACAGATACGCAGTATTTT. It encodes CASSIGADRTDTQYF.

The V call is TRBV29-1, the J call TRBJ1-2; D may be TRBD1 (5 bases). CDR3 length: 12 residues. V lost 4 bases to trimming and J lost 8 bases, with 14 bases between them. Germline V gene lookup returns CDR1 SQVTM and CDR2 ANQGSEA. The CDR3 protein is CSVVEGLRGYTF. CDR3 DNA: TGCAGCGTTGTGGAGGGGCTTCGGGGCTACACCTTC.

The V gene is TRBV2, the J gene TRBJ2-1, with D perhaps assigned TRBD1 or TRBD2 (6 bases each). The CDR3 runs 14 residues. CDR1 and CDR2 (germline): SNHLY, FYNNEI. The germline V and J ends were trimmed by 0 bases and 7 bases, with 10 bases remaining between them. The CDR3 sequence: CASSEAGGQNEQFF. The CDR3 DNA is TGTGCCAGCAGTGAAGCGGGGGGCCAGAATGAGCAGTTCTTC.

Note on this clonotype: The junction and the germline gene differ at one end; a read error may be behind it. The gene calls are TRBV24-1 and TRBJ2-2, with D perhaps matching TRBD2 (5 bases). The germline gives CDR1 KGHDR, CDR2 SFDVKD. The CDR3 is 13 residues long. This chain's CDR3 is CATRDENTGELSF. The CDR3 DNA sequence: TGTGCCACCAGAGACGAGAACACCGGGGAGCTGTCTTTT.

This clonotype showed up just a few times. CDR3 coding DNA: TGCAGTGCTAGAGATCTAAGGGCGGCGTCCTTGGCTTTCTTT. Translating gives CSARDLRAASLAFF. The rearrangement joins TRBV20-1 to TRBJ1-1; the D is unclear. The CDR3 loop spans 14 amino acids. In germline, CDR1 is DFQATT, CDR2 SNEGSKA (reference sequence). V was pared by 0 bases and J by 11 bases, with 19 bases between.

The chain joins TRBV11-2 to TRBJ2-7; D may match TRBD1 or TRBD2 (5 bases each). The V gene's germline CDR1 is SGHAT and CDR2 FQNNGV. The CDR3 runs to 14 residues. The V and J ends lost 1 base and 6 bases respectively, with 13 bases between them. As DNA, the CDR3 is TGTGCCAGCAGCTTAGTAGGGACGGTTTCCGAGCAGTACTTC. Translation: CASSLVGTVSEQYF.

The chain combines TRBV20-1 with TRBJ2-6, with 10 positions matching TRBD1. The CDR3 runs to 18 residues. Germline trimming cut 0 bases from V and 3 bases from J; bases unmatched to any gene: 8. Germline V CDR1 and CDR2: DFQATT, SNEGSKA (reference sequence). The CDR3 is CSAREWRTGGGGANVLTF. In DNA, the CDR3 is TGCAGTGCTAGAGAATGGAGGACAGGGGGAGGTGGGGCCAACGTCCTGACTTTC.

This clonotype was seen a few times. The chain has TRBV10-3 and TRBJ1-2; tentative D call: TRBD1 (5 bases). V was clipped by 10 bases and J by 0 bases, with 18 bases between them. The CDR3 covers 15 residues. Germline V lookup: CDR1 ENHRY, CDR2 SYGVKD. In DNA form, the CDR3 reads TGTGCCACTGGACAAGGCCCACTCCCTAACTATGGCTACACCTTC. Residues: CATGQGPLPNYGYTF.

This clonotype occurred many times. The CDR3 sequence is CASSSTPPKGNSPLHF. CDR3 sequence (DNA): TGTGCCAGCAGCTCAACCCCTCCCAAGGGTAATTCACCCCTCCACTTT. The rearrangement joins TRBV7-8 to TRBJ1-6, with no clear D. V shed 4 bases and J shed 6 bases, with 16 bases lying between them. This CDR3 has 16 residues. Germline loops: CDR1 SGHVS, CDR2 FQNEAQ.

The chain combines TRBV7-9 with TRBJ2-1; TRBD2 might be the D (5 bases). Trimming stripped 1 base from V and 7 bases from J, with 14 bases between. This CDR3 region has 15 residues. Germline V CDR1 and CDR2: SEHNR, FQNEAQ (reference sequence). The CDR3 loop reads CASSLGSGRLNEQFF. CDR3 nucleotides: TGTGCCAGCAGCTTAGGGAGCGGTAGGTTGAATGAGCAGTTCTTC.

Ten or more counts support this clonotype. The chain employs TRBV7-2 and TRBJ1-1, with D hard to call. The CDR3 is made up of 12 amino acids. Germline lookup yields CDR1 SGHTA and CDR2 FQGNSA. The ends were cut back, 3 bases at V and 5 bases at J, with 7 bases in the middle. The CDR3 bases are TGTGCCAGCAGCTTTGGGGTTACTGAAGCTTTCTTT. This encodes CASSFGVTEAFF.

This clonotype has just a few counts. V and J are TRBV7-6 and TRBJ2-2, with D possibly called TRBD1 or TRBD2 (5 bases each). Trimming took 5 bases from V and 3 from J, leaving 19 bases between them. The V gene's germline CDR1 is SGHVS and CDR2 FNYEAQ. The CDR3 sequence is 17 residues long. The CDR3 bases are TGTGCCAGCAGCCCCCGGGACCGAAGCCTATACACCGGGGAGCTGTTTTTT. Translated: CASSPRDRSLYTGELFF.

CDR3 amino acids: CASSTGQGVPGELFF. Written as DNA, the CDR3 is TGTGCCAGCAGCACTGGACAGGGCGTGCCCGGGGAGCTGTTTTTT. The J gene is TRBJ2-2, the V gene TRBV13, with TRBD1 matching over 8 bases. The ends lost 5 bases at V and 6 bases at J; junction bases unmatched: 8. The germline V gene has CDR1 PRHDT and CDR2 FYEKMQ (reference sequence). This CDR3 is 15 amino acids long.

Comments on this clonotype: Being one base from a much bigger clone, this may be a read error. CDR3 amino acids: CASSPPGGNTQYF. The DNA for the CDR3 is TGTGCCAGCAGCCCACCGGGGGGGAATACGCAGTATTTT. The V gene is TRBV7-3, the J gene TRBJ2-3, with 8 bases fitting TRBD2. CDR1 is SGHTA, CDR2 FQGTGA, per germline. There are 13 residues in the CDR3. Trimming at V came to 5 bases and at J to 7 bases, leaving 5 bases not matched to a gene.

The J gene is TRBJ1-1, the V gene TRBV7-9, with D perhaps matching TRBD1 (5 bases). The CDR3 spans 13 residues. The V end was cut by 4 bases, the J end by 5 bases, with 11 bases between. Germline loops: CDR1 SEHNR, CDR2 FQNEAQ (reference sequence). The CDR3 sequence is CASSYGTETEAFF. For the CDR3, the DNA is TGTGCCAGCAGCTATGGGACGGAGACTGAAGCTTTCTTT.

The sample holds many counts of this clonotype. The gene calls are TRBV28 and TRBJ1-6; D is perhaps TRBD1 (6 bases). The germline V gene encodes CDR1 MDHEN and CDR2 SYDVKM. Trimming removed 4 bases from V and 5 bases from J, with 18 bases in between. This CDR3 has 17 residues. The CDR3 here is CASSSPADSVNNSPLHF. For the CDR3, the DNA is TGTGCCAGCAGTTCGCCAGCGGACAGTGTAAATAATTCACCCCTCCACTTT.

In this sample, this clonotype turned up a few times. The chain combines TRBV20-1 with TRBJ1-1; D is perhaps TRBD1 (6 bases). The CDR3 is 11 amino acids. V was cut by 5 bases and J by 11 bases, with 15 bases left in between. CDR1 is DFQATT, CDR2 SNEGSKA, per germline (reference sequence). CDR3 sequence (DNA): TGCAGTGCTCTAACGGGGGGCAGGGCTTTCTTT. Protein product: CSALTGGRAFF.

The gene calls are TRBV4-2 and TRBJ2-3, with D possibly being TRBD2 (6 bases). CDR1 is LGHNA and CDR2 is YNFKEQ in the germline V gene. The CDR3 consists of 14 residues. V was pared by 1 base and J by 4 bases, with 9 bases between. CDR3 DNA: TGTGCCAGCAGCCAAGTCGGGGGTGCAGATACGCAGTATTTT. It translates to CASSQVGGADTQYF.

CDR3 residues: CASSLGHANEQYF. The CDR3 nucleotides read TGCGCCAGCAGCCTCGGACACGCCAACGAGCAGTACTTC. V usage is TRBV5-1 and J usage is TRBJ2-7; the D gene is possibly TRBD1 (5 bases). This CDR3 is 13 amino acids long. The germline V gene has CDR1 SGHRS and CDR2 YFSETQ. Trimming shortened V by 4 bases and J by 5 bases, and 13 bases separated the two germline ends. Full variable domain (outside the CDR3, taken from reference TRBV5-1 and TRBJ2-7): KAGVTQTPRYLIKTRGQQVTLSCSPISGHRSVSWYQQTPGQGLQFLFEYFSETQRNKGNFPGRFSGRQFSNSRSEMNVSTLELGDSALYLCASSLGHANEQYFGPGTRLTVT.

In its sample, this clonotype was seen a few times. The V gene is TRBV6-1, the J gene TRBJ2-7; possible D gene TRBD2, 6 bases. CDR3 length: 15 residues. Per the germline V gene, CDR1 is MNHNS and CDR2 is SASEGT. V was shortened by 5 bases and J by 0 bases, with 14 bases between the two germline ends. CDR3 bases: TGTGCCAGCAGTTCGGGGCGGGGTAGCTCCTACGAGCAGTACTTC. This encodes CASSSGRGSSYEQYF.

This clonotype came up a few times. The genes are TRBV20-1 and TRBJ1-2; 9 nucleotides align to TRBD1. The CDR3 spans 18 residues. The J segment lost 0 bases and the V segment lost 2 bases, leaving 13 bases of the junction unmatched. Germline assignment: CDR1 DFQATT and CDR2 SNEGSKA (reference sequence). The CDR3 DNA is TGCAGTGCTAGAAAAACCGGGACAGGGTATTCTGCTAACTATGGCTACACCTTC. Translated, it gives CSARKTGTGYSANYGYTF.

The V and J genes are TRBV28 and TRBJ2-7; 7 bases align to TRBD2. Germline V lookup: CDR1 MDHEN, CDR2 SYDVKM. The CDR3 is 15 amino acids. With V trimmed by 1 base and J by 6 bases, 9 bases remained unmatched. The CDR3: CASSLFGGISLEQYF. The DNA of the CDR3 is TGTGCCAGCAGTTTATTCGGGGGGATCTCTCTCGAGCAGTACTTC.

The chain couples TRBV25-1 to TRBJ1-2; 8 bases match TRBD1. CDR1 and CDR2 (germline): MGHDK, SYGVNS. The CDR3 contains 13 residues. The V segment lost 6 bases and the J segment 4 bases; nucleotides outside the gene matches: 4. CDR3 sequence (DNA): TGTGCCAGCAGCGACGGGACAGGCTATGGCTACACCTTC. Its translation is CASSDGTGYGYTF.

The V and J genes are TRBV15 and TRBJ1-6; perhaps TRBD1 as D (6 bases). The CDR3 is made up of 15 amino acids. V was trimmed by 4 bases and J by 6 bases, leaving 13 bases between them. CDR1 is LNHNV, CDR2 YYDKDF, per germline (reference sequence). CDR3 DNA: TGTGCCACCAGCACCGGGACAAGCCCTAATTCACCCCTCCACTTT. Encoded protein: CATSTGTSPNSPLHF.

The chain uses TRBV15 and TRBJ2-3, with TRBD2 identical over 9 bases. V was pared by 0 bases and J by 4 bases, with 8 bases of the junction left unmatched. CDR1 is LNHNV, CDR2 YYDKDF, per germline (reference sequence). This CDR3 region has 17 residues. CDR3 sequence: CATSRDVRGGSADTQYF. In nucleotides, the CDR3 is TGTGCCACCAGCAGAGATGTGCGGGGGGGCTCCGCAGATACGCAGTATTTT.

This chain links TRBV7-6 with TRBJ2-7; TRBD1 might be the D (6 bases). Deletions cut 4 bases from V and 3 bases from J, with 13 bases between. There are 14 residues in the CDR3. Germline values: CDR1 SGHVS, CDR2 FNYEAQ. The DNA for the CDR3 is TGTGCCAGCAGCTATCGTAGGGGGAACTACGAGCAGTACTTC. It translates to CASSYRRGNYEQYF. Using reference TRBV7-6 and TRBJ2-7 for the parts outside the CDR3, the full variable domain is GAGVSQSPRYKVTKRGQDVALRCDPISGHVSLYWYRQALGQGPEFLTYFNYEAQQDKSGLPNDRFSAERPEGSISTLTIQRTEQRDSAMYRCASSYRRGNYEQYFGPGTRLTVT.